A selection of T cell receptor beta chains follows, all from one sample in a study of T-cell reconstitution after alpha-beta-depleted transplantation in children. One entry per CDR3 protein results from TCRdb running MiXCR on the PCR reads. Of some 840,000 distinct CDR3 sequences in the sample, under 20% were seen once. The specimen comprised PBMCs, mostly from graft donor cells, sampled 360 days after TCRalphabeta/CD19-depleted stem cell transplant. These receptor sequences come from a male patient under 18 who had a stem cell transplant for acute lymphoblastic leukemia, so the T cells may come from the graft donor. Each CDR3 is given without its conserved first and last residue.

>TRBV29-1|9
SVEDNYGYT
>TRBV20-1|12
SPYSKGQTLEQY
>TRBV7-9|14
ASSSVGVVGTGELF
>TRBV5-1|9
ATSFRGKQY
>TRBV5-1|11
ASSLGTDGGYT
>TRBV5-4|13
ASSFGNGARETQY
>TRBV15|13
ATSSGGRNTGELF
>TRBV6-4|11
ASSDRLYNEQF
>TRBV5-1|12
ASSPPRTYNEQF
>TRBV6-1|13
ASSLGTSGRAKQF
>TRBV6-4|13
ASSPGQAPTGELF
>TRBV29-1|11
SVGMEAKNIQY
>TRBV15|16
ATSRIPGPSASNYGYT
>TRBV25-1|11
AAQGRNQETQY
>TRBV20-1|10
SARRIFYGYT
>TRBV7-9|15
ASSAIEAGGWQETQY
>TRBV5-1|11
ASSSQLGETQY
>TRBV5-1|14
ASSVDRGLFTDTQY
>TRBV6-5|13
ASSRTSGGLDEQF
>TRBV12-3/TRBV12-4|12
ASSLVDRGSEQF
>TRBV29-1|11
SVGAEGAYEQY
>TRBV7-2|13
ASRQSSGTYNEQF
>TRBV20-1|11
SATRRMGNEQF